Listed here are 23 T cell receptor beta chains from one sample, sequenced in a study of blood T cell repertoires in COVID-19. Only in-frame clones appear in the TCRdb table, and some are missing; sequencing was by immunoSEQ multiplex PCR. Counted here are about 160,000 clones, approximately 91% occurring once; the ten biggest clones make up about 2.5%. Sequenced sample: peripheral blood. The receptor source for this set is a man between 18 and 35 years old with acute or convalescent COVID-19.

The genes are TRBV24-1 and TRBJ2-3; 9 bases align to TRBD2. Germline values: CDR1 KGHDR, CDR2 SFDVKD. The CDR3 totals 19 residues. Germline trimming cut 0 bases from V and 0 bases from J; bases unmatched to any gene: 9. Here the CDR3 reads CATSDLQMASGTSTDTQYF. The DNA of the CDR3 is TGTGCCACCAGTGATTTGCAAATGGCTAGCGGGACCAGCACAGATACGCAGTATTTT.

The chain links TRBV3-1 (or the pseudogene TRBV3-2) to TRBJ2-1; no firm D call. Germline V gene sequence: CDR1 LGHDT, CDR2 YNNKEL (reference sequence). The CDR3 runs to 15 residues. Between the trimmed V and J ends, which lost 0 bases and 10 bases, there was a span of 16 bases. Here the CDR3 DNA reads TGTGCCAGCAGCCAAGAGGTCCCCTTTGGCAGGGAGCAGTTCTTC. This encodes CASSQEVPFGREQFF.

This clone was seen once. This chain joins TRBV5-1 and TRBJ2-1; TRBD2 matches 10 bases. This CDR3 region has 14 residues. Losses at the gene ends were 4 bases for V and 7 bases for J; bases not matched to a gene: 5. From germline, CDR1 is SGHRS and CDR2 YFSETQ. The CDR3 reads CASSPPTSGNEQFF. The CDR3 region has the DNA TGCGCCAGCAGCCCACCGACTAGCGGGAATGAGCAGTTCTTC. The variable domain in full, completed from reference TRBV5-1 and TRBJ2-1, reads KAGVTQTPRYLIKTRGQQVTLSCSPISGHRSVSWYQQTPGQGLQFLFEYFSETQRNKGNFPGRFSGRQFSNSRSEMNVSTLELGDSALYLCASSPPTSGNEQFFGPGTRLTVL.

This clone was picked up a small number of times. This chain connects TRBV30 to TRBJ1-2, with D tentatively TRBD1 (5 bases). Germline V lookup: CDR1 GTSNPN, CDR2 SVGIG (reference sequence). This CDR3 has 14 amino acids. Between the trimmed V and J ends, which lost 0 bases and 0 bases, there was a span of 8 bases. The CDR3 sequence: CAWSVRQTNYGYTF. CDR3 nucleotides: TGTGCCTGGAGTGTACGACAGACTAACTATGGCTACACCTTC.

The gene calls are TRBV2 and TRBJ1-1; D is unclear. Germline V gene lookup returns CDR1 SNHLY and CDR2 FYNNEI. Trimming removed 8 bases from V and 6 bases from J, with 10 bases in between. The CDR3 totals 11 residues. CDR3 nucleotides: TGTGCCAGCGGGAGGTACTCTGAAGCTTTCTTT. As protein: CASGRYSEAFF.

The chain combines TRBV6-5 with TRBJ1-1; possible D gene TRBD1, 6 bases. The CDR3 totals 15 residues. CDR1 and CDR2 from the germline V gene are MNHEY and SVGAGI. V was trimmed by 9 bases and J by 3 bases, leaving 20 bases between them. The CDR3: CASPRGAVGYTEAFF. CDR3 nucleotide sequence: TGTGCCAGTCCACGGGGGGCTGTTGGGTACACTGAAGCTTTCTTT.

The V gene is TRBV30, the J gene TRBJ2-7; TRBD1 matches 8 bases. The V segment lost 4 bases and the J segment 5 bases; nucleotides outside the gene matches: 7. Per the germline V gene, CDR1 is GTSNPN and CDR2 is SVGIG (reference sequence). There are 13 residues in the CDR3. CDR3 DNA sequence: TGTGCCTGGATGCGCGGACAGGGAAACGAGCAGTACTTC. Amino acid sequence: CAWMRGQGNEQYF.

The chain combines TRBV9 with TRBJ2-3; TRBD1 aligns across 7 bases. CDR3 length equals 14 residues. Germline CDR1 SGDLS, CDR2 YYNGEE. The V segment lost 0 bases and the J segment 5 bases; nucleotides outside the gene matches: 3. The CDR3 nucleotides are TGTGCCAGCAGCGTAGACAGGGGAAAAGATACGCAGTATTTT. It is translated as CASSVDRGKDTQYF.

Written as DNA, the CDR3 is TGTGCCAGCAGCCAGACAGGGGAGAGCTCCTACGAGCAGTACTTC. Protein product: CASSQTGESSYEQYF. The rearrangement uses TRBV5-6 and TRBJ2-7; 8 bases are a match to TRBD1. Trimming removed 4 bases from V and 0 bases from J; junction bases left unmatched: 6. This CDR3 spans 15 amino acids. CDR1 and CDR2 (germline): SGHDT, YYEEEE.

J is TRBJ1-6 and V is TRBV6-5; D is ambiguous. CDR1 and CDR2 from the germline V gene are MNHEY and SVGAGI. There are 14 residues in the CDR3. V lost 2 bases, J lost 7 bases, and 9 bases lay in between. DNA of the CDR3: TGTGCCAGCAGTTACGGGCAGCAGAATTCACCCCTCCACTTT. Its translation is CASSYGQQNSPLHF.

The chain employs TRBV4-1 and TRBJ2-5; 10 positions match TRBD2. The CDR3 consists of 16 residues. The germline CDR1 and CDR2 sequences are MGHRA and YSYEKL. The V segment lost 6 bases and the J segment 2 bases; nucleotides outside the gene matches: 9. The CDR3 DNA is TGCGCCAGCAGTCTCACTCCTAGCGGGGGACAAGAGACCCAGTACTTC. This encodes CASSLTPSGGQETQYF.

The chain is built from TRBV7-8 and TRBJ1-1; D gene ambiguous. CDR1 and CDR2 (germline): SGHVS, FQNEAQ. V dropped 2 bases and J dropped 0 bases, with 7 bases sitting between them. The CDR3 spans 14 residues. For the CDR3, the DNA is TGTGCCAGCAGCTTAATCCTAGTGAACACTGAAGCTTTCTTT. It encodes CASSLILVNTEAFF.

The chain combines TRBV19 with TRBJ2-2, with D perhaps matching TRBD2 (5 bases). The V gene lost 3 bases and the J gene lost 4 bases, with 12 bases spanning the gap. CDR1 is LNHDA and CDR2 is SQIVND in the germline V gene (reference sequence). The CDR3 is 15 residues long. The CDR3 spells CASSIGVTGTGELFF. CDR3 nucleotides: TGTGCCAGTAGTATCGGGGTCACGGGCACCGGGGAGCTGTTTTTT. Full variable domain (missing parts from reference TRBV19 and TRBJ2-2): DGGITQSPKYLFRKEGQNVTLSCEQNLNHDAMYWYRQDPGQGLRLIYYSQIVNDFQKGDIAEGYSVSREKKESFPLTVTSAQKNPTAFYLCASSIGVTGTGELFFGEGSRLTVL.

The chain recombines TRBV21-1 with TRBJ2-5; the DNA was not compared with TRBD2, the D call given in the table. TRBV21-1 is designated a pseudogene. The CDR3 runs 18 residues. The chain's CDR3 is CASSKKGPLAGVVETQYF. DNA for the CDR3: TGTGCCAGCAGCAAAAAGGGGCCCCTAGCGGGGGTTGTAGAGACCCAGTACTTC.

This clone is a singleton in its sample. The rearrangement uses TRBV5-1 and TRBJ1-3; TRBD1 matches at 7 bases. After removal of 1 base from V and 4 bases from J, the junction contained 8 bases not matched to a gene. This CDR3 is 16 amino acids long. CDR1 and CDR2 (germline): SGHRS, YFSETQ. The CDR3 DNA sequence: TGCGCCAGCAGCTTGACAGGGGCCACGGTCGGAAACACCATATATTTT. As protein: CASSLTGATVGNTIYF.

The chain recombines TRBV6-5 with TRBJ1-3, with 7 positions matching TRBD1. J lost 4 bases, V lost 6 bases, and 6 bases had no gene match. The CDR3 has 14 amino acids. Germline V gene data show CDR1 as MNHEY and CDR2 as SVGAGI. CDR3 coding DNA: TGTGCCAGCAGACCCGGGGGACAGGGAAACACCATATATTTT. Residues: CASRPGGQGNTIYF.

The V call is TRBV5-5, the J call TRBJ2-7; possible D gene TRBD1, 6 bases. V was cut by 8 bases and J by 2 bases, with 8 bases left in between. This CDR3 has 11 residues. The germline CDR1 and CDR2 sequences are SGHKS and YYEKEE (reference sequence). CDR3 nucleotide sequence: TGTGCCAGGACAGGACCCTACGAGCAGTACTTC. Amino acid sequence: CARTGPYEQYF. The whole variable domain, remainder taken from reference TRBV5-5 and TRBJ2-7, is DAGVTQSPTHLIKTRGQQVTLRCSPISGHKSVSWYQQVLGQGPQFIFQYYEKEERGRGNFPDRFSARQFPNYSSELNVNALLLGDSALYLCARTGPYEQYFGPGTRLTVT.

The rearrangement uses TRBV4-1 and TRBJ1-1; perhaps TRBD1 as D (6 bases). Germline V gene sequence: CDR1 MGHRA, CDR2 YSYEKL. The CDR3 consists of 14 residues. Trimming took 0 bases from V and 8 from J, leaving 13 bases between them. Written as DNA, the CDR3 is TGCGCCAGCAGCCAAGATCACGGACAGCAAGAAGCTTTCTTT. Its protein product is CASSQDHGQQEAFF.

The chain links TRBV19 to TRBJ1-6; 9 nucleotides line up with TRBD1. V lost 6 bases to trimming and J lost 9 bases; unmatched junction nucleotides: 9. Germline V gene sequence: CDR1 LNHDA, CDR2 SQIVND (reference sequence). CDR3 length equals 15 residues. The CDR3 sequence is CASREQGADASPLHF. CDR3 nucleotides: TGTGCCAGTAGGGAACAGGGGGCGGATGCTTCACCCCTCCACTTT.

The J gene is TRBJ2-6, the V gene TRBV9; the D gene is possibly TRBD1 (5 bases). Trimming took 3 bases from V and 2 from J, leaving 9 bases between them. In germline, CDR1 is SGDLS, CDR2 YYNGEE. This CDR3 is 15 amino acids long. CDR3 in amino acids: CASSEGPAGANVLTF. The CDR3 DNA reads as TGTGCCAGCAGCGAGGGGCCAGCTGGGGCCAACGTCCTGACTTTC.

The chain carries TRBV29-1 and TRBJ2-7, with 9 bases lining up with TRBD1. V was pared by 6 bases and J by 6 bases, with 6 bases of the junction left unmatched. The germline CDR1 and CDR2 sequences are SQVTM and ANQGSEA. This CDR3 comprises 12 residues. The CDR3 nucleotides read TGCAGCGTGGGGACAGGGAATAGCGAGCAGTACTTC. Its protein is CSVGTGNSEQYF.

This clone came up once. The rearrangement joins TRBV4-1 to TRBJ1-2, with 9 nucleotides matching TRBD1. The CDR3 length is 16 residues. The germline V gene encodes CDR1 MGHRA and CDR2 YSYEKL. Trimming removed 6 bases from V and 2 bases from J; junction bases left unmatched: 10. CDR3 region: CASSQGQGTLNYGYTF. The CDR3 region has the DNA TGCGCCAGCAGTCAGGGACAGGGAACCCTAAACTATGGCTACACCTTC.

The genes are TRBV7-9 and TRBJ1-4, with no clear D. Trimming took off 2 bases at V and 8 bases at J, with 15 bases between the two ends. The CDR3 is made up of 15 amino acids. Looked up from germline, CDR1 is SEHNR and CDR2 is FQNEAQ (reference sequence). DNA for the CDR3: TGTGCCAGCAGCTTAAAGGGAGGCCACTTAGAAAAACTGTTTTTT. This translates into CASSLKGGHLEKLFF. Drawing the rest from reference TRBV7-9 and TRBJ1-4, the complete variable domain is DTGVSQNPRHKITKRGQNVTFRCDPISEHNRLYWYRQTLGQGPEFLTYFQNEAQLEKSRLLSDRFSAERPKGSFSTLEIQRTEQGDSAMYLCASSLKGGHLEKLFFGSGTQLSVL.